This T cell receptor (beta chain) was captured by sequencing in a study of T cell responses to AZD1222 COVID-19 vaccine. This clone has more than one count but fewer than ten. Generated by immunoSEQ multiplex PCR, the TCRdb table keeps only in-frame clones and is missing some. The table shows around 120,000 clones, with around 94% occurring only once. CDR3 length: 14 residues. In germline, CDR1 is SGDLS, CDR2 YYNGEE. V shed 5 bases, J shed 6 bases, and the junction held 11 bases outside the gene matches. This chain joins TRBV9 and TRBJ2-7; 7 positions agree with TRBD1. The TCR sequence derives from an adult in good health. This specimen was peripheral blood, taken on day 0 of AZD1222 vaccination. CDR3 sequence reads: CASSRTLTGLEQYF. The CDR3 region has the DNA TGTGCCAGCAGTAGAACTCTGACAGGGCTCGAGCAGTACTTC.